This TCR beta chain was identified in a study of blood T cell repertoires in COVID-19. In the authors' workflow: For nucleated cells, counts were estimated from reference gene primer amplification. TCRdb keeps only in-frame clones here, not all; method: immunoSEQ multiplex PCR. V and J calls and clone size come straight from that table; D and trimming were deduced from the DNA. The profile covers a few hundred thousand clones, with more than 75% appearing a single time and about 4.1% taken by the ten largest. Trimming shortened V by 1 base and J by 4 bases, and 14 bases separated the two germline ends. This CDR3 comprises 16 residues. Germline CDR1 SEHNR, CDR2 FQNEAQ (reference sequence).

The TCR originated in a man aged 45 to 65 with acute or convalescent COVID-19. The specimen sequenced was peripheral blood. This rearrangement joins TRBV7-9 to TRBJ1-5, with TRBD1 as a possible D gene (5 bases). Written as DNA, the CDR3 is TGTGCCAGCAGCTTAGAATGGGGCACAACTAATCAGCCCCAGCATTTT. This sequence encodes CASSLEWGTTNQPQHF.